This T cell receptor beta chain was identified in a study of blood T cell repertoires in COVID-19. Background on the study: COVID-19 samples from acute and convalescent phases originated in the United States, Italy and Spain.

Between the trimmed V and J ends, which lost 8 bases and 1 base, there was a span of 18 bases. The CDR3 is 16 amino acids. CDR1 is SEHNR and CDR2 is FQNEAQ in the germline V gene (reference sequence). Using immunoSEQ multiplex PCR, the repertoire was profiled, and TCRdb retains in-frame clones only, with some absent. The data show some 700,000 clones, 80% to 90% seen once. The chain links TRBV7-9 to TRBJ2-1, with a tentative D call TRBD2 (6 bases). The clonotype was recovered from a woman aged 18-29 years with acute or convalescent COVID-19. Sequencing was done on a sample of peripheral blood. CDR3 in DNA: TGTGCCAGCGCCGTTGGGGGGTTAATTTCCTACAATGAGCAGTTCTTC. Translation gives CASAVGGLISYNEQFF.